The T cell receptor beta chain described here comes from a study of T cell clones after liver transplantation (dated by TCRdb to the late 2010s). Broadly, across the study: The samples were obtained from ITN030ST, a randomized trial that attempted immunosuppression withdrawal within 2 years after liver transplantation. Blood samples were collected pre-transplant, pre-randomization before withdrawal, and post-randomization after either complete withdrawal or failed withdrawal. Tolerance meant complete immunosuppression withdrawal for at least one year without liver enzymes rising beyond twice the upper limit of normal. Until randomization at 12-24 months post-transplant, subjects were given standard immunosuppression, with no induction therapy. After a pre-transplant mixed lymphocyte reaction, TCRbeta sequencing was used to pinpoint donor-reactive T cell clones, which were subsequently tracked in post-transplant blood. As an antigen-independent comparator for the donor-reactive sequences, third party-reactive TCRbeta sequences from pre-transplant MLRs were identified as well. The study cohort included 8 liver transplant recipients, of whom 3 were classified as tolerant and 5 as non-tolerant. Three of the eight recipients were HCV-positive; the others were transplanted for non-autoimmune, non-viral indications.

Based on the germline V gene, the CDR1 and CDR2 sequences are SQVTM and ANQGSEA. V drops 0 bases and J drops 2 bases, leaving 17 bases in between. From the cysteine through the phenylalanine, the CDR3 covers 16 amino acids. The only DNA kept is the CDR3, 48 bases in frame from the first base. Here is what the overall study found, with its caveats: Since no allograft tissue specimens were available, donor-reactive T cells may have migrated into the graft instead of being deleted. The decline in donor-reactive sequences exceeded the decline in third party-reactive sequences, suggesting partial antigen-specific deletion that was unrelated to withdrawal success. A significant post-transplant decrease in circulating donor-reactive CD4 TCRbeta sequences was observed in most of the 8 subjects, irrespective of tolerance or HCV status. In a couple of subjects, low numbers of available donor cells limited the measurable donor-reactive repertoire. Once repertoire turnover was taken into account, donor-reactive detection showed a significant reduction for CD4 in 7 of 8 subjects and for CD8 in 8 of 8. Conclusions were preliminary, limited by small, heterogeneous patient numbers and non-standardized post-transplant time points.

In the paper's terms, the time point label means: pre-transplant. Thawed unstimulated PBMCs were stained for CD3, CD4 and CD8 and FACS-sorted into CD3+CD4+ and CD3+CD8+ populations. All 8 studied subjects were randomized to immunosuppression withdrawal. The Qiagen DNeasy Blood and Tissue Kit was used to isolate genomic DNA. High-throughput TCRbeta CDR3 sequencing of frozen genomic DNA was performed by immunoSEQ, including PCR amplification, mapping, bias correction and internal controls. The authors' analysis ran thus. Productive rearrangements were kept, and unique TCRbeta sequences were defined by CDR3 nucleotide sequence plus V and J gene. For classification of a sequence as donor-reactive, at least 5-fold expansion in CFSE-low cells relative to unstimulated pre-transplant cells and a frequency of at least 0.01% were required. Per-subject minimum frequency thresholds, based on the lowest-template unstimulated sample, ensured at least 90% detection power. Jensen-Shannon divergence between the top 1000 TCRbeta sequences after and before transplant was used to measure repertoire turnover. Two-sided Fisher's exact tests were used to test for changes in how often donor-reactive sequences were detected. Held by TCRdb, this immuneACCESS table contains in-frame sequences only and omits some clones. Under half of the omission traces to an unresolved V gene where checked; the cause of the rest is unknown. For V, J and clone size, that table is used; D and trimming come from the DNA. The sample records about 18,000 clones, 88% of which are singletons. Of the sample, 10% to 15% is held by the ten largest clones.

As regards this clone: Its cognate antigen has yet to be identified. There are no base qualities to consult, and no much larger clone falls within one base.

The clonotype comes from a human donor who received a liver transplant. The chain joins TRBV29-1 to TRBJ2-7; the best D guess is TRBD1, with 6 bases matching. The sample in question was CD8+ T cells from blood, obtained before liver transplant. The DNA sequence reads TGCAGCGTTGAAGACTACCAACAGGGTACGCCCTACGAGCAGTACTTC. Its protein is CSVEDYQQGTPYEQYF.